Below, one T cell receptor (beta chain) is given with its context. This sample is part of a study of shared clonotypes between healthy human individuals. Germline V gene lookup returns CDR1 SGHAT and CDR2 FQNNGV. This CDR3 is built from 17 residues. V dropped 5 bases and J dropped 4 bases, with 21 bases sitting between them. TCRdb keeps only in-frame clones here, not all; method: immunoSEQ multiplex PCR. The sample has some 500,000 clones, 90% to 96% seen once. V gene TRBV11-2 combines with J gene TRBJ2-1; D possibly matches TRBD1 or TRBD2 (5 bases each). Sequenced sample: naive CD4+ T cells sorted from blood. Subset denoted: CD45RA+ positively selected. The clonotype originates from a woman aged 25-40 years in good health. CDR3 bases: TGTGCCAGCAGCCCCCAAGGGACGGCAGGGCGGTACAATGAGCAGTTCTTC. As protein: CASSPQGTAGRYNEQFF. Supplemented by reference TRBV11-2 and TRBJ2-1, the full variable domain reads EAGVAQSPRYKIIEKRQSVAFWCNPISGHATLYWYQQILGQGPKLLIQFQNNGVVDDSQLPKDRFSAERLKGVDSTLKIQPAKLEDSAVYLCASSPQGTAGRYNEQFFGPGTRLTVL.